Below, 32 T cell receptor beta chains from the same sample are listed, as sequenced in a study of blood T cell repertoires in COVID-19. The method was immunoSEQ multiplex PCR; TCRdb's version includes in-frame clones alone and lacks a portion of them. The profile shows 270,000 or so clones, 86% of them singletons. The material sequenced was peripheral blood. These receptors originate from a man aged 40-50 years with active or convalescent COVID-19.

CDR3 nucleotides: TGTGCCAGCAGCTGGGGGCAGCAAGCAGATACGCAGTATTTT. This codes for CASSWGQQADTQYF. The chain couples TRBV13 to TRBJ2-3; a possible D gene is TRBD1 (6 bases). V was trimmed by 4 bases and J by 4 bases, leaving 12 bases between them. This CDR3 spans 14 amino acids. CDR1 is PRHDT and CDR2 is FYEKMQ in the germline V gene (reference sequence).

The genes are TRBV5-4 and TRBJ2-4; D may be TRBD1 (6 bases). Looked up from germline, CDR1 is SGHNT and CDR2 is YYREEE (reference sequence). Trimming pared 0 bases from V and 5 bases from J, leaving 12 bases between. The CDR3 runs 15 residues. This chain's CDR3 is CASSLGGQGQNIQYF. In nucleotides, the CDR3 is TGTGCCAGCAGCTTGGGGGGGCAGGGCCAAAACATTCAGTACTTC. The full variable domain, rest sourced from reference TRBV5-4 and TRBJ2-4, is ETGVTQSPTHLIKTRGQQVTLRCSSQSGHNTVSWYQQALGQGPQFIFQYYREEENGRGNFPPRFSGLQFPNYSSELNVNALELDDSALYLCASSLGGQGQNIQYFGAGTRLSVL.

This chain links TRBV14 with TRBJ1-2; perhaps TRBD1 as D (5 bases). The germline V gene encodes CDR1 SGHDN and CDR2 FVKESK. CDR3 size: 12 residues. Trimming took 1 base from V and 8 from J, leaving 8 bases between them. For the CDR3, the DNA is TGTGCCAGCAGCCAAGTCCAGGGCGGCTACACCTTC. This encodes CASSQVQGGYTF.

The chain combines TRBV7-9 with TRBJ2-7; tentative D call: TRBD1 (5 bases). V gave up 1 base and J gave up 0 bases, with 7 bases separating them. The length of the CDR3 is 14 residues. CDR1 SEHNR and CDR2 FQNEAQ come from the germline V gene (reference sequence). CDR3: CASSLDRYSYEQYF. The DNA for the CDR3 is TGTGCCAGCAGCTTAGACAGGTACTCCTACGAGCAGTACTTC.

The chain is built from TRBV6-1 and TRBJ1-5; 12 nucleotides align to TRBD1. This CDR3 is 16 amino acids long. J gave up 6 bases and V 4 bases, and 7 bases lay outside the gene matches. The V gene's germline CDR1 is MNHNS and CDR2 SASEGT. The CDR3 here is CASSVGTGGFTQPQHF. As DNA, the CDR3 is TGTGCCAGCAGTGTTGGGACAGGGGGCTTTACTCAGCCCCAGCATTTT.

The chain links TRBV5-4 to TRBJ2-3, with D perhaps TRBD2 (5 bases). CDR3 length: 16 amino acids. Germline lookup yields CDR1 SGHNT and CDR2 YYREEE (reference sequence). Between the trimmed V and J ends, which lost 3 bases and 0 bases, there was a span of 14 bases. The CDR3 coding sequence is TGTGCCAGCAGCTACGGACTGGCGTTGAGCACAGATACGCAGTATTTT. Residues: CASSYGLALSTDTQYF. Complete variable domain (other parts from reference TRBV5-4 and TRBJ2-3): ETGVTQSPTHLIKTRGQQVTLRCSSQSGHNTVSWYQQALGQGPQFIFQYYREEENGRGNFPPRFSGLQFPNYSSELNVNALELDDSALYLCASSYGLALSTDTQYFGPGTRLTVL.

The chain couples TRBV6-5 to TRBJ1-1; 10 positions agree with TRBD1. Germline V gene sequence: CDR1 MNHEY, CDR2 SVGAGI. The CDR3 is 15 residues long. The V and J ends lost 6 bases and 4 bases, in that order; junction bases with no gene match: 8. The DNA of the CDR3 is TGTGCCAGCAGCCCATTCGGGACAGGGGCCACTGAAGCTTTCTTT. This sequence encodes CASSPFGTGATEAFF.

The chain employs TRBV3-1 (or the pseudogene TRBV3-2) and TRBJ1-5; D not certain. Trimming pared 1 base from V and 2 bases from J, leaving 9 bases between. The germline CDR1 and CDR2 sequences are LGHDT and YNNKEL (reference sequence). The CDR3 runs to 15 residues. Here the CDR3 DNA reads TGTGCCAGCAGCCAAGCAGGCTTTGGCAATCAGCCCCAGCATTTT. This encodes CASSQAGFGNQPQHF.

The chain carries TRBV2 and TRBJ2-3; TRBD1 matches at 7 bases. Germline values: CDR1 SNHLY, CDR2 FYNNEI. CDR3 size: 14 residues. V was clipped by 6 bases and J by 6 bases; unmatched bases: 9. For the CDR3, the DNA is TGTGCCAGCAGAGCAGACAGGGTTCCGGATACGCAGTATTTT. It encodes CASRADRVPDTQYF.

V gene TRBV4-1 combines with J gene TRBJ1-2, with 7 bases lining up with TRBD1. The V gene's germline CDR1 is MGHRA and CDR2 YSYEKL. V shed 3 bases, J shed 6 bases, and the junction held 10 bases outside the gene matches. The CDR3 is made up of 15 amino acids. CDR3 in amino acids: CASSHTDRVPNGYTF. The CDR3 region has the DNA TGCGCCAGCAGCCACACCGACAGGGTCCCCAATGGCTACACCTTC.

The chain recombines TRBV19 with TRBJ1-1; TRBD1 aligns across 8 bases. The CDR3 consists of 16 residues. Germline CDR1 and CDR2: LNHDA and SQIVND (reference sequence). J gave up 4 bases and V 1 base, and 8 bases lay outside the gene matches. Here the CDR3 reads CASSIVGTGGGTEAFF. CDR3 nucleotides: TGTGCCAGTAGTATAGTTGGGACAGGCGGTGGCACTGAAGCTTTCTTT.

The chain has TRBV5-1 and TRBJ1-1; the match to TRBD1 covers 10 bases. Germline V lookup: CDR1 SGHRS, CDR2 YFSETQ. V trimming: 4 bases; J trimming: 6 bases; junction bases outside the gene matches: 9. The CDR3 is 15 residues long. In nucleotides, the CDR3 is TGCGCCAGCAGCCCAAAGACAGGGGGCGTCGCTGAAGCTTTCTTT. Encoded protein: CASSPKTGGVAEAFF.

The chain combines TRBV5-1 with TRBJ1-5, with D tentatively TRBD1 (6 bases). Germline CDR1 reads SGHRS; CDR2 reads YFSETQ. The CDR3 contains 16 residues. Trimming cost V 0 bases and J 2 bases, with 12 bases left between them. The CDR3: CASSLEGRGGNQPQHF. The CDR3 nucleotides are TGCGCCAGCAGCTTGGAAGGCAGGGGAGGCAATCAGCCCCAGCATTTT.

The V gene is TRBV5-5, the J gene TRBJ1-1; 7 bases map to TRBD1. Germline V CDR1 and CDR2: SGHKS, YYEKEE (reference sequence). The J segment lost 4 bases and the V segment lost 2 bases, leaving 2 bases of the junction unmatched. This CDR3 has 13 residues. The CDR3 loop reads CASSFGQVTEAFF. DNA of the CDR3: TGTGCCAGCAGCTTCGGACAGGTCACTGAAGCTTTCTTT.

This clone appeared once. The chain couples TRBV2 to TRBJ1-3; 7 bases line up with TRBD1. The V gene's germline CDR1 is SNHLY and CDR2 FYNNEI. V was clipped by 6 bases and J by 5 bases; unmatched bases: 7. The CDR3 runs to 14 residues. CDR3 sequence: CASSGQVTRNTIYF. The CDR3 nucleotides read TGTGCCAGCAGCGGACAGGTCACTCGAAACACCATATATTTT.

The chain recombines TRBV19 with TRBJ2-2; TRBD2 might be the D (8 bases). Trimming took 1 base from V and 3 from J, leaving 21 bases between them. Germline V CDR1 and CDR2: LNHDA, SQIVND (reference sequence). The CDR3 loop spans 19 amino acids. CDR3 region: CASSIGTGGLAYDTGELFF. CDR3 in DNA: TGTGCCAGTAGTATAGGGACAGGTGGACTAGCCTATGACACCGGGGAGCTGTTTTTT.

The chain links TRBV6-6 to TRBJ2-1; D is perhaps TRBD1 (6 bases). This CDR3 has 13 residues. Germline V CDR1 and CDR2: MNHNY, SVGAGI (reference sequence). The V and J ends lost 6 bases and 12 bases respectively, with 18 bases between them. The CDR3 nucleotides read TGTGCCAGCAGCCCCCCCGGAGGACAGCGGCAGTTCTTC. Encoded protein: CASSPPGGQRQFF.

The chain is built from TRBV24-1 and TRBJ2-7; D remains unclear. Germline lookup yields CDR1 KGHDR and CDR2 SFDVKD. The CDR3 sequence is 13 residues long. V lost 1 base and J lost 5, with 8 bases in between. CDR3 in amino acids: CATSDFNVDEQYF. The CDR3 DNA reads TGTGCCACCAGTGATTTTAATGTAGACGAGCAGTACTTC.

This chain uses TRBV6-1 with TRBJ1-2, with D tentatively TRBD1 (6 bases). Germline CDR1 reads MNHNS; CDR2 reads SASEGT. Trimming shortened V by 0 bases and J by 8 bases, and 10 bases separated the two germline ends. The CDR3 covers 13 residues. The CDR3 DNA reads as TGTGCCAGCAGTGAAGCAAGGGGGGGAGGCTACACCTTC. Translated: CASSEARGGGYTF.

This clone was counted many times. The chain combines TRBV2 with TRBJ1-1; 8 bases map to TRBD1. The CDR3 loop spans 16 amino acids. The germline V gene encodes CDR1 SNHLY and CDR2 FYNNEI. J lost 5 bases, V lost 2 bases, and 10 bases had no gene match. The CDR3 bases are TGTGCCAGCAGTGAAACTACCTACAGGGGGATAACTGAAGCTTTCTTT. Translation gives CASSETTYRGITEAFF. The full variable domain, rest sourced from reference TRBV2 and TRBJ1-1, is EPEVTQTPSHQVTQMGQEVILRCVPISNHLYFYWYRQILGQKVEFLVSFYNNEISEKSEIFDDQFSVERPDGSNFTLKIRSTKLEDSAMYFCASSETTYRGITEAFFGQGTRLTVV.

The rearrangement links TRBV24-1 to TRBJ1-4; D is possibly TRBD1 (6 bases). The CDR3 totals 16 residues. Germline assignment: CDR1 KGHDR and CDR2 SFDVKD. Trimming took 3 bases from V and 3 from J, leaving 13 bases between them. CDR3 in DNA: TGTGCCACCAGTGATAGCAGGGGATTGCCTAATGAAAAACTGTTTTTT. This sequence encodes CATSDSRGLPNEKLFF.

The chain recombines TRBV6-2 or TRBV6-3 with TRBJ1-5, with D possibly matching TRBD1 (6 bases). The V gene lost 2 bases and the J gene lost 0 bases, with 14 bases spanning the gap. This CDR3 is built from 17 residues. Germline loops: CDR1 MNHEY, CDR2 SVGEGT. This CDR3 is CASSYGQQSYSNQPQHF. The CDR3, as DNA: TGTGCCAGCAGTTACGGACAGCAATCGTATAGCAATCAGCCCCAGCATTTT.

The chain combines TRBV15 with TRBJ1-6; D remains ambiguous. The CDR3 has 15 amino acids. The germline V gene has CDR1 LNHNV and CDR2 YYDKDF (reference sequence). Trimming stripped 0 bases from V and 9 bases from J, with 12 bases between. The CDR3 sequence: CATSRDGQPASPLHF. The CDR3 region has the DNA TGTGCCACCAGCAGAGATGGGCAGCCAGCTTCACCCCTCCACTTT.

The chain is built from TRBV3-1 (or the pseudogene TRBV3-2) and TRBJ2-1; no definite D call. This CDR3 comprises 12 residues. Germline V CDR1 and CDR2: LGHDT, YNNKEL (reference sequence). V lost 1 base and J 12 bases, leaving 10 bases between the germline ends. The CDR3 DNA sequence: TGTGCCAGCAGCCAAGGTAGCAGTTTGCAGTTCTTC. Protein: CASSQGSSLQFF.

This chain links TRBV3-1 (or the pseudogene TRBV3-2) with TRBJ1-1; TRBD1 agrees at 8 bases. CDR1 LGHDT and CDR2 YNNKEL come from the germline V gene (reference sequence). V was clipped by 6 bases and J by 0 bases; unmatched bases: 3. The CDR3 contains 14 residues. The CDR3 DNA is TGTGCCAGCAGGAAGGACAGGGTGAACACTGAAGCTTTCTTT. Its protein product is CASRKDRVNTEAFF.

The chain combines TRBV24-1 with TRBJ2-6, with D unclear. Per the germline V gene, CDR1 is KGHDR and CDR2 is SFDVKD. Trimming removed 2 bases from V and 4 bases from J, with 8 bases in between. The CDR3 length is 15 residues. CDR3 protein: CATSDSGRGANVLTF. Written as DNA, the CDR3 is TGTGCCACCAGTGATTCGGGTAGAGGGGCCAACGTCCTGACTTTC.

The sample holds one count of this clone. The rearrangement joins TRBV6-4 to TRBJ2-3; possible D gene TRBD2, 5 bases. This CDR3 has 15 amino acids. Germline loops: CDR1 MRHNA, CDR2 SNTAGT. V was clipped by 1 base and J by 4 bases, with 12 bases between them. CDR3 protein: CASSDWTSGSDTQYF. CDR3 bases: TGTGCCAGCAGTGACTGGACCTCGGGATCAGATACGCAGTATTTT.

This chain links TRBV6-1 with TRBJ1-1; 9 bases agree with TRBD1. After removal of 1 base from V and 0 bases from J, the junction contained 9 bases not matched to a gene. The CDR3 has 18 residues. Germline values: CDR1 MNHNS, CDR2 SASEGT. CDR3 sequence (DNA): TGTGCCAGCAGTGAAGGGGTGGGACAGGGCTTAATGAACACTGAAGCTTTCTTT. Translation: CASSEGVGQGLMNTEAFF.

The J gene is TRBJ2-7, the V gene TRBV5-1, with TRBD2 matching over 7 bases. CDR3 size: 16 residues. V was pared by 4 bases and J by 0 bases, with 10 bases of the junction left unmatched. Germline assignment: CDR1 SGHRS and CDR2 YFSETQ. The CDR3 DNA reads as TGCGCCAGCAGCCCGCCGACTAGCTCGAGCTCCTACGAGCAGTACTTC. Translated, it gives CASSPPTSSSSYEQYF.

V is TRBV6-5 and J is TRBJ2-7, with 9 bases matching TRBD1. The V and J ends lost 6 bases and 6 bases, in that order; junction bases with no gene match: 6. The germline V gene encodes CDR1 MNHEY and CDR2 SVGAGI. This CDR3 spans 13 amino acids. The CDR3 spells CASRRDRESEQYF. DNA of the CDR3: TGTGCCAGCAGGAGGGACAGGGAGTCCGAGCAGTACTTC.

The sample holds one count of this clone. In DNA, the CDR3 is TGTGCCACCAGTGATTTGGAAGGGACAGGTAGAGAGACCCAGTACTTC. Its translation: CATSDLEGTGRETQYF. This sequence joins TRBV24-1 and TRBJ2-5, with 8 nucleotides matching TRBD1. CDR1 and CDR2 from the germline V gene are KGHDR and SFDVKD. Trimming removed 0 bases from V and 4 bases from J; junction bases left unmatched: 6. The CDR3 spans 16 residues.

The V call is TRBV5-3, the J call TRBJ2-5; 15 bases map to TRBD2. TRBV5-3 belongs to the ORF category, with a function that is uncertain. The CDR3 spans 18 residues. Trimming cost V 4 bases and J 9 bases; bases outside gene matches: 16. CDR3 sequence (DNA): TGTGCCAGAAGCCCAACTCCGGGGACTAGCGGGGGGCATTGGGCCCAGTACTTC. As protein: CARSPTPGTSGGHWAQYF.